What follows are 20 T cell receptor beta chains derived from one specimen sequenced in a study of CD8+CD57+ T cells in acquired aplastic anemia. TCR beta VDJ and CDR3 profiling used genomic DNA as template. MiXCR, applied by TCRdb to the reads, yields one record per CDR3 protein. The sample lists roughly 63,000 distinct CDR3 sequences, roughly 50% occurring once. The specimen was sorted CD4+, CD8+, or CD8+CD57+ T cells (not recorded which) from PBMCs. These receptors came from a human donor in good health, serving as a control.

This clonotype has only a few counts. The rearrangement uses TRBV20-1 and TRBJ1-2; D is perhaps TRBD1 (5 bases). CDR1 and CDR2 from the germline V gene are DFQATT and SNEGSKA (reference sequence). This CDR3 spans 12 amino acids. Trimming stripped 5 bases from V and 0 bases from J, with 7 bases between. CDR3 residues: CSAVGPNYGYTF. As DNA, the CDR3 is TGCAGTGCTGTGGGACCTAACTATGGCTACACCTTC.

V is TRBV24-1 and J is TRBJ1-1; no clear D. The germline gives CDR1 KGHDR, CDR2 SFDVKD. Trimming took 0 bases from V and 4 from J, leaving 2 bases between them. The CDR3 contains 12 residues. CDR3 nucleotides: TGTGCCACCAGTGATTTGGGCACTGAAGCTTTCTTT. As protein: CATSDLGTEAFF.

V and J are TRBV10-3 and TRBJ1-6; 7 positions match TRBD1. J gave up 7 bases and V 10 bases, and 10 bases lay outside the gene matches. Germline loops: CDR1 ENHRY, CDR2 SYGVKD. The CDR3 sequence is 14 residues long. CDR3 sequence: CASRRTGLNSPLHF. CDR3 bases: TGTGCCAGCAGGAGGACAGGCTTGAATTCACCCCTCCACTTT.

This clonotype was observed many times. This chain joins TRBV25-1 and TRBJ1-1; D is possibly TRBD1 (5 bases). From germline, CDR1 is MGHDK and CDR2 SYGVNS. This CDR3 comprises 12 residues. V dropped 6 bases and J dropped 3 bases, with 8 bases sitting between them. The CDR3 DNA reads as TGTGCCAGCAGCGGGGGATACACTGAAGCTTTCTTT. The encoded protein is CASSGGYTEAFF.

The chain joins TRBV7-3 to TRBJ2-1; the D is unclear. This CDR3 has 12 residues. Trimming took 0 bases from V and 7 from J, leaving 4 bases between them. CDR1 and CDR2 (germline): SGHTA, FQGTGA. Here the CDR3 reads CASSLTANEQFF. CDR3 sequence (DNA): TGTGCCAGCAGCTTAACAGCGAATGAGCAGTTCTTC.

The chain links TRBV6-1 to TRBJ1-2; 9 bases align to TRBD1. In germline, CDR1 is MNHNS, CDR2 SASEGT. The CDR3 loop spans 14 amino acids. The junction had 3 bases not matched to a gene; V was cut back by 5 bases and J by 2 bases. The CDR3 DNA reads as TGTGCCAGCAGTACCGGGACAGGGAACTATGGCTACACCTTC. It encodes CASSTGTGNYGYTF.

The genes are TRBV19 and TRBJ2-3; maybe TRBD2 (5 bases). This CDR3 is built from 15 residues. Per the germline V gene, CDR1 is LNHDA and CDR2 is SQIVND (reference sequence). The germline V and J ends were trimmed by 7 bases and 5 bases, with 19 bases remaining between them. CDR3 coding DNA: TGTGCCAGTATGGTAGGAGGACTCGTCAAAGATACGCAGTATTTT. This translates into CASMVGGLVKDTQYF.

CDR3 in DNA: TGTGCCAGCTCACCAGCCGGGGCCACTGAAGCTTTCTTT. Translating it yields CASSPAGATEAFF. The rearrangement links TRBV18 to TRBJ1-1; tentatively, D is TRBD1 (5 bases). This CDR3 comprises 13 residues. The V end was cut by 2 bases, the J end by 4 bases, with 8 bases between. CDR1 and CDR2 from the germline V gene are KGHSH and LQKENI.

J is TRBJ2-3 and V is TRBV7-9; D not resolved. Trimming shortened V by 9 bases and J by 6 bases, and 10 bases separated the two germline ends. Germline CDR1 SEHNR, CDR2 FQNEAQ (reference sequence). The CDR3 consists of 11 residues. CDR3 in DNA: TGTGCCAGTAGGGTGCGGGATACGCAGTATTTT. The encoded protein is CASRVRDTQYF.

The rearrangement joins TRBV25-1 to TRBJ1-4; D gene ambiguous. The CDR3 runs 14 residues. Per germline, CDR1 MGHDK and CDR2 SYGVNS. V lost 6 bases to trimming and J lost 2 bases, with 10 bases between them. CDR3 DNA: TGTGCCAGCAGCAAGGGATCTACTAATGAAAAACTGTTTTTT. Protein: CASSKGSTNEKLFF.

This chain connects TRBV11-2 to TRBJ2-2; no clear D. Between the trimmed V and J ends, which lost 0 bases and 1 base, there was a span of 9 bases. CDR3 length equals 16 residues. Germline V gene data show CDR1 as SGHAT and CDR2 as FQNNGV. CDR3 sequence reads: CASSLDSRRNTGELFF. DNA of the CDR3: TGTGCCAGCAGCTTAGATTCTAGACGGAACACCGGGGAGCTGTTTTTT.

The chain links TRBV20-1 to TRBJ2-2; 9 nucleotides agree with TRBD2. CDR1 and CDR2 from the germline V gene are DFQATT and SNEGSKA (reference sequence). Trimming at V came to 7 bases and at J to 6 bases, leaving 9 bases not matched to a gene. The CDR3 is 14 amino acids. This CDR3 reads CSVKSGRRAGELFF. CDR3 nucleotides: TGCAGTGTTAAAAGCGGGAGGAGAGCCGGGGAGCTGTTTTTT.

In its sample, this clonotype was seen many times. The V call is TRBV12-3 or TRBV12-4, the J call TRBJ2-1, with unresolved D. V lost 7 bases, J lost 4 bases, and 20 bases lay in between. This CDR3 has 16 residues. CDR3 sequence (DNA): TGTGCCAGCACCCGAACCTTCCGGGTAGGGTACAATGAGCAGTTCTTC. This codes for CASTRTFRVGYNEQFF.

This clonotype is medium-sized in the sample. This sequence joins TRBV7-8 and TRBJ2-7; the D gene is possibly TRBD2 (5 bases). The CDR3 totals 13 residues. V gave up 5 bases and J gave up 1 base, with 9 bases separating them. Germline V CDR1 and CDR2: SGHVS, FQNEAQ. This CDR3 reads CASSPTTSYEQYF. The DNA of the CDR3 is TGTGCCAGCAGCCCGACTACATCCTACGAGCAGTACTTC.

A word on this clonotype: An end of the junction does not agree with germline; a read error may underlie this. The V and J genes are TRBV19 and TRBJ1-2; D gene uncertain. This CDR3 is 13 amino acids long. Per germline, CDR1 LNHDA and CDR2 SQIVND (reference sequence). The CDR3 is CASSPRAVYGYAF. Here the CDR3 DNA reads TGTGCCAGTAGTCCGAGGGCAGTCTACGGCTACGCCTTC.

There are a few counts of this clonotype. The DNA for the CDR3 is TGCGCCAGCAGCCGGGGACAGGGGGCGTTTGGCTACACCTTC. It codes for CASSRGQGAFGYTF. The chain combines TRBV4-3 with TRBJ1-2, with 12 nucleotides matching TRBD1. Germline-derived CDR1 and CDR2 are LGHNA and YSLEER. The junction had 4 bases not matched to a gene; V was cut back by 4 bases and J by 7 bases. The CDR3 consists of 14 residues.

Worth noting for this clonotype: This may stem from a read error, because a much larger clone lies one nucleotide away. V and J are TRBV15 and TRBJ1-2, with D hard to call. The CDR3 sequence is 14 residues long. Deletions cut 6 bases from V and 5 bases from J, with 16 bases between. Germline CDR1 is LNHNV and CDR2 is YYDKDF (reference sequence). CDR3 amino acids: CATRGSGDSYGYTF. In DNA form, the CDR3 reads TGTGCCACCAGGGGGTCCGGGGATTCTTATGGCTACACCTTC.

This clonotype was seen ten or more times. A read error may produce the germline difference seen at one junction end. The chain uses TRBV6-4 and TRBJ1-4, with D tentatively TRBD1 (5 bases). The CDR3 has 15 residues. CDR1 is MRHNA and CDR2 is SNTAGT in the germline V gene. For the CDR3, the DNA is TGTGCCAGCAGTGACATGGAGGGGCCGGGTGAAAAATTGTTTTTT. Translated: CASSDMEGPGEKLFF.

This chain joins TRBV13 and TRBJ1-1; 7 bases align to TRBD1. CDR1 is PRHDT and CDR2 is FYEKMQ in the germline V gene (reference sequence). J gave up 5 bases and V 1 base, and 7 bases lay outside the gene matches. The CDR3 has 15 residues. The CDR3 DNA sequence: TGTGCCAGCAGCTTAGAGGGGGCGCGCGATACTGAAGCTTTCTTT. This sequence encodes CASSLEGARDTEAFF.

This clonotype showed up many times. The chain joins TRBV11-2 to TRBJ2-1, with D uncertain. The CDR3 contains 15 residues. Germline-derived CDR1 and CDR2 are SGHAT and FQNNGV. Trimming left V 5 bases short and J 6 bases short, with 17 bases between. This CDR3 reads CASSLLGWGSNEQFF. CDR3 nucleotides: TGTGCCAGCAGCCTTCTGGGGTGGGGATCCAATGAGCAGTTCTTC. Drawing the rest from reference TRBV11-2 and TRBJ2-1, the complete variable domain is EAGVAQSPRYKIIEKRQSVAFWCNPISGHATLYWYQQILGQGPKLLIQFQNNGVVDDSQLPKDRFSAERLKGVDSTLKIQPAKLEDSAVYLCASSLLGWGSNEQFFGPGTRLTVL.